This TCR beta chain is from a study of molecular identifiers for immune sequencing clone quantification. Sorted naive CD8 T cells, roughly 19,000 to 1,100,000, were sequenced from 10%, 30% or 50% RNA. TCRdb re-derived calls from the PCR reads in MiXCR, one entry per CDR3 protein. The sample lists hundreds of thousands of distinct CDR3 sequences, nearly 20% occurring once. This clonotype appeared many times. No antigen is known for it. The study's findings and limits: Whereas naive cells kept under 1% of molecules in clones above 20 RNA copies, such clones held over 98% in effectors.

The trim removed 2 bases at V and 2 bases at J, leaving 5 bases unmatched. Germline CDR1 is WSHSY and CDR2 is SAAADI. The CDR3 is 15 amino acids. Sequencing was carried out using naive CD8+ T cells from blood, with Jurkat cell RNA spiked in. As to subset: FACS-sorted CD8+CD4-CCR7+CD45RA+ naive T cells. The clonotype comes from a human donor in good health. Some libraries in this study had Jurkat cell RNA spiked in. The chain recombines TRBV10-2 with TRBJ2-5, with 7 bases identical to TRBD2. The CDR3 here is CASSELAVSQETQYF. The CDR3 nucleotides are TGCGCCAGCAGTGAGCTAGCGGTCAGTCAAGAGACCCAGTACTTC.